The 19 T cell receptor beta chains below all came from one sample that was sequenced in a study of blood T cell repertoires in COVID-19. The method was immunoSEQ multiplex PCR; TCRdb's version includes in-frame clones alone and lacks a portion of them. The sample contains 70,000 to 95,000 clones, approximately 89% of which appear only once. Sequenced sample: peripheral blood. These receptors were taken from a man aged 50 to 59 with acute or convalescent COVID-19.

The CDR3 coding sequence is TGTGCCAGCAGCCCCCCGGACAGGGAGGGTGAAGCTTTCTTT. Amino acid sequence: CASSPPDREGEAFF. The J gene is TRBJ1-1, the V gene TRBV7-9, with 8 bases aligning to TRBD1. The CDR3 is 14 residues long. Germline lookup yields CDR1 SEHNR and CDR2 FQNEAQ (reference sequence). V was pared by 5 bases and J by 7 bases, with 9 bases of the junction left unmatched. The full variable domain, completed using reference TRBV7-9 and TRBJ1-1, is DTGVSQNPRHKITKRGQNVTFRCDPISEHNRLYWYRQTLGQGPEFLTYFQNEAQLEKSRLLSDRFSAERPKGSFSTLEIQRTEQGDSAMYLCASSPPDREGEAFFGQGTRLTVV.

This chain joins TRBV5-1 and TRBJ2-7; the D gene is possibly TRBD2 (6 bases). The V gene's germline CDR1 is SGHRS and CDR2 YFSETQ. The CDR3 is 15 residues long. V gave up 3 bases and J gave up 6 bases, with 19 bases separating them. Written as DNA, the CDR3 is TGCGCCAGCAGCTCGGAACCGGGAGAATTCAGCGAGCAGTACTTC. Protein product: CASSSEPGEFSEQYF. The full variable domain, in which reference TRBV5-1 and TRBJ2-7 provide the parts outside the CDR3, is KAGVTQTPRYLIKTRGQQVTLSCSPISGHRSVSWYQQTPGQGLQFLFEYFSETQRNKGNFPGRFSGRQFSNSRSEMNVSTLELGDSALYLCASSSEPGEFSEQYFGPGTRLTVT.

This sequence joins TRBV19 and TRBJ1-1; 10 positions agree with TRBD1. The CDR3 runs to 13 residues. Germline CDR1 and CDR2: LNHDA and SQIVND (reference sequence). The CDR3 DNA is TGTGTCCGAGGGACAGGGGATATCCATGAAGCTTTCTTT. It codes for CVRGTGDIHEAFF.

This sequence joins TRBV5-4 and TRBJ2-3; 8 bases are a match to TRBD2. There are 16 residues in the CDR3. The ends lost 7 bases at V and 4 bases at J; junction bases unmatched: 14. Germline values: CDR1 SGHNT, CDR2 YYREEE (reference sequence). The CDR3 region has the DNA TGTGCCAGCTCTTCGGTTAGCGGAGCGGGAGCAGATACGCAGTATTTT. It is translated as CASSSVSGAGADTQYF.

The V gene is TRBV5-4, the J gene TRBJ2-5, with 11 bases aligning to TRBD1. The CDR3 extends over 16 amino acids. J was trimmed by 5 bases and V by 4 bases; bases with no gene match: 10. Per germline, CDR1 SGHNT and CDR2 YYREEE (reference sequence). As DNA, the CDR3 is TGTGCCAGCAGCCCCCCGGGGGACAGGGGGAGGGAGACCCAGTACTTC. This sequence encodes CASSPPGDRGRETQYF.

The sample holds a few counts of this clone. The chain carries TRBV3-1 (or the pseudogene TRBV3-2) and TRBJ2-1; 9 positions match TRBD2. The CDR3 has 14 amino acids. CDR1 and CDR2 (germline): LGHDT, YNNKEL (reference sequence). Losses at the gene ends were 4 bases for V and 8 bases for J; bases not matched to a gene: 6. The CDR3 sequence is CASSRSSGSYEQFF. The CDR3 nucleotides read TGTGCCAGCAGCCGAAGTAGCGGGAGTTATGAGCAGTTCTTC.

This chain joins TRBV29-1 and TRBJ1-2, with 9 bases aligning to TRBD1. V shed 7 bases and J 3 bases; nucleotides not matched to a gene: 6. This CDR3 has 13 amino acids. Per the germline V gene, CDR1 is SQVTM and CDR2 is ANQGSEA. The CDR3 DNA sequence: TGCAGCGGCCTGACAGGGGGGGACTATGGCTACACCTTC. Residues: CSGLTGGDYGYTF.

The V and J genes are TRBV3-1 (or the pseudogene TRBV3-2) and TRBJ1-1; TRBD1 agrees at 8 bases. Trimming removed 4 bases from V and 0 bases from J; junction bases left unmatched: 4. The germline gives CDR1 LGHDT, CDR2 YNNKEL (reference sequence). The CDR3 has 15 amino acids. CDR3 DNA: TGTGCCAGCAGCCTACGGGACAGGATGAACACTGAAGCTTTCTTT. Protein sequence: CASSLRDRMNTEAFF.

The V gene is TRBV7-2, the J gene TRBJ1-2, with 7 bases fitting TRBD1. V lost 5 bases, J lost 7 bases, and 10 bases stayed unmatched. Germline assignment: CDR1 SGHTA and CDR2 FQGNSA. The CDR3 sequence is 14 residues long. CDR3 in amino acids: CASSPQGRGIGYTF. The DNA for the CDR3 is TGTGCCAGCAGCCCTCAGGGCAGGGGGATTGGCTACACCTTC.

This chain links TRBV19 with TRBJ2-3; possibly TRBD2 for D (5 bases). The germline V gene encodes CDR1 LNHDA and CDR2 SQIVND (reference sequence). Between the trimmed V and J ends, which lost 9 bases and 1 base, there was a span of 11 bases. The CDR3 length is 13 residues. The CDR3 spells CASRDLGTDTQYF. The DNA for the CDR3 is TGTGCCAGCCGGGATCTAGGCACAGATACGCAGTATTTT. The whole variable domain, filled in from reference TRBV19 and TRBJ2-3, reads DGGITQSPKYLFRKEGQNVTLSCEQNLNHDAMYWYRQDPGQGLRLIYYSQIVNDFQKGDIAEGYSVSREKKESFPLTVTSAQKNPTAFYLCASRDLGTDTQYFGPGTRLTVL.

This clone was counted between two and nine times. The rearrangement joins TRBV15 to TRBJ2-1; 10 positions match TRBD2. CDR1 is LNHNV and CDR2 is YYDKDF in the germline V gene (reference sequence). The CDR3 runs 18 residues. Trimming at V came to 0 bases and at J to 4 bases, leaving 9 bases not matched to a gene. The CDR3 here is CATSREAIGLAAYNEQFF. CDR3 coding DNA: TGTGCCACCAGCAGAGAGGCTATCGGACTAGCGGCTTACAATGAGCAGTTCTTC.

The chain carries TRBV7-7 and TRBJ2-5; no reliable D call. V lost 1 base and J 1 base, leaving 10 bases between the germline ends. Germline V lookup: CDR1 SSHAT, CDR2 FNYEAQ (reference sequence). The CDR3 sequence is 15 residues long. For the CDR3, the DNA is TGTGCCAGCAGCTTAGGTACTACATTCCAAGAGACCCAGTACTTC. Protein: CASSLGTTFQETQYF.

The V gene is TRBV10-3, the J gene TRBJ2-3; D not resolved. This CDR3 region has 15 residues. Germline values: CDR1 ENHRY, CDR2 SYGVKD. The germline V and J ends were trimmed by 0 bases and 0 bases, with 7 bases remaining between them. The CDR3 DNA sequence: TGTGCCATCAGTGAGTCTTCGCGGAGCACAGATACGCAGTATTTT. Translating it yields CAISESSRSTDTQYF.

The genes are TRBV20-1 and TRBJ2-1; perhaps TRBD2 as D (6 bases). CDR1 is DFQATT and CDR2 is SNEGSKA in the germline V gene (reference sequence). V dropped 3 bases and J dropped 6 bases, with 18 bases sitting between them. This CDR3 region has 15 residues. The CDR3 DNA follows: TGCAGTGCTAGTTCGGCGGGGCCCTTTGGCAATGAGCAGTTCTTC. This encodes CSASSAGPFGNEQFF.

The chain couples TRBV28 to TRBJ2-1, with 8 nucleotides matching TRBD1. The V segment lost 5 bases and the J segment 10 bases; nucleotides outside the gene matches: 10. In germline, CDR1 is MDHEN, CDR2 SYDVKM. There are 14 residues in the CDR3. CDR3 region: CASSGQGSLAEQFF. For the CDR3, the DNA is TGTGCCAGCAGTGGACAGGGATCTCTAGCAGAGCAGTTCTTC.

V usage is TRBV4-1 and J usage is TRBJ1-5; D remains unclear. V was clipped by 2 bases and J by 3 bases, with 11 bases between them. Germline assignment: CDR1 MGHRA and CDR2 YSYEKL. The CDR3 consists of 15 residues. The CDR3 sequence: CASSQTSGFNQPQHF. CDR3 bases: TGCGCCAGCAGCCAAACCTCGGGATTCAATCAGCCCCAGCATTTT.

V gene TRBV7-6 combines with J gene TRBJ1-6, with D unresolved. The V and J ends lost 3 bases and 7 bases respectively, with 7 bases between them. Germline V lookup: CDR1 SGHVS, CDR2 FNYEAQ. The CDR3 runs 13 residues. The CDR3 region is CASSFNLNSPLHF. CDR3 coding DNA: TGTGCCAGCAGCTTTAACCTAAATTCACCCCTCCACTTT.

The V call is TRBV27, the J call TRBJ2-7; D perhaps matches TRBD1 (5 bases). This CDR3 contains 13 residues. Looked up from germline, CDR1 is MNHEY and CDR2 is SMNVEV (reference sequence). Trimming took 0 bases from V and 4 from J, leaving 7 bases between them. CDR3 coding DNA: TGTGCCAGCAGTTTATCGGCAGGGTACGAGCAGTACGTC. Protein: CASSLSAGYEQYV.

This chain links TRBV28 with TRBJ2-7, with 11 bases identical to TRBD1. Germline-derived CDR1 and CDR2 are MDHEN and SYDVKM. The CDR3 length is 16 residues. J lost 4 bases, V lost 6 bases, and 11 bases had no gene match. The CDR3 here is CASRKRTGGLKYEQYF. As DNA, the CDR3 is TGTGCCAGCAGAAAAAGGACAGGGGGCTTAAAATACGAGCAGTACTTC.